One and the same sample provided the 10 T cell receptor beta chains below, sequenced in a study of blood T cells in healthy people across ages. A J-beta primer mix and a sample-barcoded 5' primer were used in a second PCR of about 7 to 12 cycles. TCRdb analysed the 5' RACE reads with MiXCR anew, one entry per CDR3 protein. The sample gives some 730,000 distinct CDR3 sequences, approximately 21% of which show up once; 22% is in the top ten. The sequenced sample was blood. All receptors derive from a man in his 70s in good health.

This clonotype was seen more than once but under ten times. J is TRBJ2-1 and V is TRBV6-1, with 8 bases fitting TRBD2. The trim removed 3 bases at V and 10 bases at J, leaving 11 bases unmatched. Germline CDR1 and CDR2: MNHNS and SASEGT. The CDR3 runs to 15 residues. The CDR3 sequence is CASSELLAGTIEQFF. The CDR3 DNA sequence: TGTGCCAGCAGTGAGCTGCTAGCGGGTACGATAGAGCAGTTCTTC.

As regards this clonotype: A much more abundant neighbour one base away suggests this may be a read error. The CDR3 loop is CASSFGESSYNEQFF. The CDR3 DNA follows: TGTGCCAGCAGCTTCGGGGAGAGCTCCTACAATGAGCAGTTCTTC. The V call is TRBV7-3, the J call TRBJ2-1; possible D gene TRBD2, 5 bases. Trimming stripped 3 bases from V and 0 bases from J, with 9 bases between. Germline V gives CDR1 SGHTA, CDR2 FQGTGA. The CDR3 is 15 amino acids.

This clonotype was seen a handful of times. The CDR3 nucleotides are TGTGCCAGCAGCCAAGTGCCGTGGACCCAATCCCCGTTCGGTGAGCAGTTCTTC. This translates into CASSQVPWTQSPFGEQFF. The chain links TRBV3-1 to TRBJ2-5; D uncertain. The end of the DNA fits TRBJ2-1 better, so the J call may be wrong. The CDR3 has 18 residues. Germline CDR1 is LGHDT and CDR2 is YNNKEL (reference sequence).

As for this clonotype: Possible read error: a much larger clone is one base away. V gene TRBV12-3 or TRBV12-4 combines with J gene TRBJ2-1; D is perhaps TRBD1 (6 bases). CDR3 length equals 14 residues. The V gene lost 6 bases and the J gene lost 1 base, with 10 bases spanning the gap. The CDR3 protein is CASRERGSYNEQFF. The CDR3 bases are TGTGCCAGCAGGGAAAGGGGGTCCTACAATGAGCAGTTCTTC.

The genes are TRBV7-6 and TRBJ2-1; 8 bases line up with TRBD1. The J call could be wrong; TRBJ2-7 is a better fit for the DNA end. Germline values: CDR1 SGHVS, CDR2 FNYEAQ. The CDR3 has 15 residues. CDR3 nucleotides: TGTGCCAGCAGCGCACGGACAGGGAGTATCTCCGAGCAGTACGTC. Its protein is CASSARTGSISEQYV.

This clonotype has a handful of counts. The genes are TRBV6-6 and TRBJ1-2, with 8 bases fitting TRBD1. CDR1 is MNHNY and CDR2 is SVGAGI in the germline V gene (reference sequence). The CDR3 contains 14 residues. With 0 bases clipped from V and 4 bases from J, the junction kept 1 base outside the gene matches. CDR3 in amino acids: CASSYSTGAYGYTF. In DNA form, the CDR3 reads TGTGCCAGCAGTTACTCGACAGGGGCCTATGGCTACACCTTC.

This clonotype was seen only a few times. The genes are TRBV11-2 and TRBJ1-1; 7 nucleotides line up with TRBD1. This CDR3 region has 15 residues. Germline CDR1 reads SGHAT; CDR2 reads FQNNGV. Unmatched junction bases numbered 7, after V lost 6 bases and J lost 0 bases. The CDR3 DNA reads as TGTGCCAGCAGGCTACGGGACAGTCTGAACACTGAAGCTTTCTTT. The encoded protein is CASRLRDSLNTEAFF. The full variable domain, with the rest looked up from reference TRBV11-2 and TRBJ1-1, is EAGVAQSPRYKIIEKRQSVAFWCNPISGHATLYWYQQILGQGPKLLIQFQNNGVVDDSQLPKDRFSAERLKGVDSTLKIQPAKLEDSAVYLCASRLRDSLNTEAFFGQGTRLTVV.

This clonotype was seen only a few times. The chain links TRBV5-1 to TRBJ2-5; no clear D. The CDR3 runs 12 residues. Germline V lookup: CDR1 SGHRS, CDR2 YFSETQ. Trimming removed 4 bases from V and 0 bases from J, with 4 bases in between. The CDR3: CASSTNQETQYF. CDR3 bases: TGCGCCAGCAGCACCAACCAAGAGACCCAGTACTTC.

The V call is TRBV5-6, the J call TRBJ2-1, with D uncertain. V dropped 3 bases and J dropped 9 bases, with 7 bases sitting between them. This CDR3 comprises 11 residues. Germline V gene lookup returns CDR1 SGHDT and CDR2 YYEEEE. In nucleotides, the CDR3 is TGTGCCAGCAGCTCCGGGTTTGAGCAGTTCTTC. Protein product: CASSSGFEQFF. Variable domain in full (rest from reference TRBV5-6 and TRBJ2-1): DAGVTQSPTHLIKTRGQQVTLRCSPKSGHDTVSWYQQALGQGPQFIFQYYEEEERQRGNFPDRFSGHQFPNYSSELNVNALLLGDSALYLCASSSGFEQFFGPGTRLTVL.

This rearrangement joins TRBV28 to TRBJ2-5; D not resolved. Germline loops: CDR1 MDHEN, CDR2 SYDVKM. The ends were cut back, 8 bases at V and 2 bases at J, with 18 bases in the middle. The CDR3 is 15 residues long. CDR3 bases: TGTGCCAGCCATGCCTCCCTCGGCAGACAAGAGACCCAGTACTTC. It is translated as CASHASLGRQETQYF.